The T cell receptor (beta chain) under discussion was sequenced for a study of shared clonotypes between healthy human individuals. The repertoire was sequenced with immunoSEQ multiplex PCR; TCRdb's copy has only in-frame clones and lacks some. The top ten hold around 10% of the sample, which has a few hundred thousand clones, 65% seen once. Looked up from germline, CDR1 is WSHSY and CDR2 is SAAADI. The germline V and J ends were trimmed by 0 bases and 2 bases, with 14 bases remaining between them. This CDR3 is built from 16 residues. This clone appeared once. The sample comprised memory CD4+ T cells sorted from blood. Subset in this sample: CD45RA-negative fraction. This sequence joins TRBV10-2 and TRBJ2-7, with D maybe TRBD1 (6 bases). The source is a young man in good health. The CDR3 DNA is TGCGCCAGCAGTGAGTCGTGGCAGGGGTTGCCCTACGAGCAGTACTTC. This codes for CASSESWQGLPYEQYF.